The 26 T cell receptor beta chains below were found in one sample sequenced in a study of a mutant IDH1 vaccine in newly diagnosed glioma. The protocol was immunoSEQ multiplex PCR, while the TCRdb copy is restricted to in-frame clones and leaves out a portion. The sample comprises 43,000 or so clones, about 92% of which are singletons, and roughly 2.3% rests with the top ten. Antigens for these TCRs are unknown. Specified time point: week 35, safety follow-up. The investigators gave 300 ug of mutant IDH1 20-mer peptide in each vaccine dose, together with topical imiquimod. Here the sequenced sample was PBMCs, taken from a glioma patient whose treatment included an IDH1 peptide vaccine. These receptors all stem from a man aged 50-60 years with glioma.

The gene calls are TRBV6-6 and TRBJ2-5; 7 nucleotides match TRBD1. Germline V gene lookup returns CDR1 MNHNY and CDR2 SVGAGI (reference sequence). The junction had 5 bases not matched to a gene; V was cut back by 6 bases and J by 4 bases. The CDR3 length is 13 residues. CDR3 nucleotides: TGTGCCAGCAGCCTCACAGGGGTAGAGACCCAGTACTTC. Its protein is CASSLTGVETQYF.

The chain uses TRBV29-1 and TRBJ2-5; D is unresolved. This CDR3 has 13 amino acids. From germline, CDR1 is SQVTM and CDR2 ANQGSEA. V gave up 3 bases and J gave up 2 bases, with 10 bases separating them. CDR3 residues: CSVERTVQETQYF. DNA of the CDR3: TGCAGCGTTGAGAGGACGGTTCAAGAGACCCAGTACTTC.

The gene calls are TRBV23-1 and TRBJ1-4; no reliable D call. TRBV23-1 is placed among ORFs of uncertain function. The germline V and J ends were trimmed by 0 bases and 4 bases, with 9 bases remaining between them. The CDR3 has 15 amino acids. The CDR3 loop is CASSQSMQFNEKLFF. The CDR3 DNA reads TGCGCCAGCAGTCAATCGATGCAGTTTAATGAAAAACTGTTTTTT.

CDR3 bases: TGTGCCAGCAGCTTGGTGCTAGCGCCCTACGAGCAGTACTTC. It yields the protein CASSLVLAPYEQYF. The chain carries TRBV7-8 and TRBJ2-7, with TRBD2 as a possible D gene (6 bases). This CDR3 comprises 14 residues. Trimming cost V 3 bases and J 2 bases, with 11 bases left between them. Germline CDR1 and CDR2: SGHVS and FQNEAQ.

The rearrangement joins TRBV6-6 to TRBJ1-5, with D maybe TRBD1 (5 bases). Trimming pared 6 bases from V and 5 bases from J, leaving 11 bases between. This CDR3 has 13 residues. Per the germline V gene, CDR1 is MNHNY and CDR2 is SVGAGI (reference sequence). CDR3 protein: CASSLLQDQPQHF. CDR3 coding DNA: TGTGCCAGCAGCTTACTACAGGATCAGCCCCAGCATTTT.

This chain joins TRBV5-1 and TRBJ2-2; TRBD1 agrees at 8 bases. This CDR3 has 16 residues. Trimming took 4 bases from V and 4 from J; bases not matched to a gene: 9. Germline CDR1 and CDR2: SGHRS and YFSETQ. The CDR3 protein is CASSLRTGSGTGELFF. The CDR3 nucleotides are TGCGCCAGCAGCCTAAGGACAGGGTCGGGCACCGGGGAGCTGTTTTTT.

The chain employs TRBV5-1 and TRBJ2-7, with D uncertain. Trimming removed 3 bases at V and 2 bases at J, with 15 bases between. The CDR3 covers 15 residues. Germline lookup yields CDR1 SGHRS and CDR2 YFSETQ. CDR3 DNA sequence: TGCGCCAGCAGCTCTACTCCATTTTCCCCCTACGAGCAGTACTTC. Protein sequence: CASSSTPFSPYEQYF.

A single count supports this clone. The rearrangement uses TRBV6-5 and TRBJ2-1; a weak D match, TRBD2 (5 bases). The CDR3 is made up of 15 amino acids. CDR1 MNHEY and CDR2 SVGAGI come from the germline V gene. V lost 2 bases and J lost 3, with 11 bases in between. The CDR3 coding sequence is TGTGCCAGCAGTTACGCACTAGATCGCTACAATGAGCAGTTCTTC. This gives the protein CASSYALDRYNEQFF.

The chain links TRBV19 to TRBJ1-1, with 7 bases identical to TRBD1. The germline CDR1 and CDR2 sequences are LNHDA and SQIVND (reference sequence). After removal of 3 bases from V and 0 bases from J, the junction contained 10 bases not matched to a gene. The CDR3 contains 17 residues. The CDR3 here is CASSISGHDRVNTEAFF. CDR3 nucleotides: TGTGCCAGTAGTATTTCCGGGCATGACAGGGTGAACACTGAAGCTTTCTTT.

The V and J genes are TRBV7-9 and TRBJ2-1; D possibly corresponds to TRBD2 (6 bases). This CDR3 comprises 13 residues. V lost 5 bases to trimming and J lost 10 bases, with 15 bases between them. The germline gives CDR1 SEHNR, CDR2 FQNEAQ (reference sequence). The CDR3 DNA reads as TGTGCCAGCAGCCCCTACGGGGGTGGAGAGCAGTTCTTC. Its protein product is CASSPYGGGEQFF.

The rearrangement links TRBV11-2 to TRBJ2-2; TRBD1 or TRBD2 may be the D gene (5 bases each). The CDR3 has 14 amino acids. Germline-derived CDR1 and CDR2 are SGHAT and FQNNGV. Trimming stripped 1 base from V and 3 bases from J, with 6 bases between. CDR3 amino acids: CASSLGGYTGELFF. Here the CDR3 DNA reads TGTGCCAGCAGCTTAGGGGGGTACACCGGGGAGCTGTTTTTT. The full variable domain, rest sourced from reference TRBV11-2 and TRBJ2-2, is EAGVAQSPRYKIIEKRQSVAFWCNPISGHATLYWYQQILGQGPKLLIQFQNNGVVDDSQLPKDRFSAERLKGVDSTLKIQPAKLEDSAVYLCASSLGGYTGELFFGEGSRLTVL.

Only a few counts were recorded for this clone. V is TRBV30 and J is TRBJ1-5; D is perhaps TRBD1 (5 bases). Germline loops: CDR1 GTSNPN, CDR2 SVGIG (reference sequence). The length of the CDR3 is 14 residues. V lost 0 bases to trimming and J lost 3 bases, with 9 bases between them. In DNA form, the CDR3 reads TGTGCCTGGAGTGTACGGGGCCTCAATCAGCCCCAGCATTTT. Protein sequence: CAWSVRGLNQPQHF.

The V gene is TRBV10-1, the J gene TRBJ2-1; 7 positions agree with TRBD1. CDR3 length: 14 amino acids. Losses at the gene ends were 4 bases for V and 0 bases for J; bases not matched to a gene: 0. Germline CDR1 is WNHNN and CDR2 is SYGVQD (reference sequence). DNA for the CDR3: TGCGCCAGCAGTGCAGGGGGCTCCTACAATGAGCAGTTCTTC. This gives the protein CASSAGGSYNEQFF.

This rearrangement joins TRBV5-8 to TRBJ2-3, with TRBD2 matching 7 bases. Germline CDR1 SGHTS, CDR2 YDEGEE. The CDR3 contains 17 residues. Trimming at V came to 0 bases and at J to 3 bases, leaving 10 bases not matched to a gene. CDR3 in DNA: TGTGCCAGCAGCTTGGTTCTAGCGGCTAGAAGGACAGATACGCAGTATTTT. Translation gives CASSLVLAARRTDTQYF.

Here the CDR3 DNA reads TGTGCCAGCAGCTTTGCTAGCGGGGGGCTCGATGAGCAGTTCTTC. Amino acid sequence: CASSFASGGLDEQFF. The rearrangement links TRBV2 to TRBJ2-1; TRBD2 matches 11 bases. The CDR3 has 15 amino acids. Germline CDR1 reads SNHLY; CDR2 reads FYNNEI. V dropped 6 bases and J dropped 8; count of bases not matched to a gene: 9.

The chain combines TRBV5-5 with TRBJ1-1; 10 bases match TRBD1. Germline V gives CDR1 SGHKS, CDR2 YYEKEE (reference sequence). The J segment lost 4 bases and the V segment lost 4 bases, leaving 16 bases of the junction unmatched. This CDR3 has 18 amino acids. CDR3 in amino acids: CASSLRVPGTGVGTEAFF. CDR3 nucleotide sequence: TGTGCCAGCAGCCTTAGGGTTCCCGGGACAGGGGTCGGCACTGAAGCTTTCTTT.

The rearrangement joins TRBV7-9 to TRBJ1-1, with D perhaps TRBD1 (6 bases). Germline V gene sequence: CDR1 SEHNR, CDR2 FQNEAQ (reference sequence). The CDR3 sequence is 19 residues long. V was trimmed by 10 bases and J by 4 bases, leaving 34 bases between them. CDR3 bases: TGTGCCATCCGCTTCACCACCCCAGGGGCTTTCGAATGGGGCACTGAAGCTTTCTTT. It yields the protein CAIRFTTPGAFEWGTEAFF.

V gene TRBV21-1 combines with J gene TRBJ1-5. TRBV21-1 is recorded as a pseudogene. The CDR3 sequence is 13 residues long. The chain's CDR3 is CASPILSGQPQHF. CDR3 nucleotide sequence: TGTGCCAGTCCGATACTGTCCGGGCAGCCCCAGCATTTT.

This chain links TRBV9 with TRBJ2-3; 8 bases fit TRBD1. Per the germline V gene, CDR1 is SGDLS and CDR2 is YYNGEE. V was pared by 5 bases and J by 0 bases, with 5 bases of the junction left unmatched. The CDR3 runs to 15 residues. This chain's CDR3 is CASRTGQASTDTQYF. The CDR3 DNA follows: TGTGCCAGCAGAACGGGACAGGCTAGCACAGATACGCAGTATTTT.

The chain carries TRBV2 and TRBJ1-1, with a weak D call TRBD1 (6 bases). CDR3 length equals 14 residues. The germline V gene has CDR1 SNHLY and CDR2 FYNNEI. Trimming removed 7 bases from V and 5 bases from J, with 17 bases in between. The DNA of the CDR3 is TGTGCCAGCATACGGGGCAGGGGCTTGACTGAAGCTTTCTTT. Protein product: CASIRGRGLTEAFF. The whole variable domain, filled in from reference TRBV2 and TRBJ1-1, reads EPEVTQTPSHQVTQMGQEVILRCVPISNHLYFYWYRQILGQKVEFLVSFYNNEISEKSEIFDDQFSVERPDGSNFTLKIRSTKLEDSAMYFCASIRGRGLTEAFFGQGTRLTVV.

The chain employs TRBV5-4 and TRBJ2-1; D ambiguous. CDR3 size: 14 residues. Per germline, CDR1 SGHNT and CDR2 YYREEE (reference sequence). Between the trimmed V and J ends, which lost 0 bases and 9 bases, there was a span of 13 bases. The CDR3 is CASSLDSSLSEQFF. In nucleotides, the CDR3 is TGTGCCAGCAGCTTGGACAGTTCCTTAAGTGAGCAGTTCTTC.

The genes are TRBV4-2 and TRBJ1-4; 8 nucleotides match TRBD1. The germline V gene has CDR1 LGHNA and CDR2 YNFKEQ. V was clipped by 4 bases and J by 7 bases; unmatched bases: 8. The CDR3 consists of 15 residues. The CDR3 is CASSPYRGKGEKLFF. Here the CDR3 DNA reads TGTGCCAGCAGCCCCTACAGGGGGAAGGGTGAAAAACTGTTTTTT.

The gene calls are TRBV11-2 and TRBJ2-7, with TRBD1 matching 10 bases. V shed 4 bases, J shed 1 base, and the junction held 10 bases outside the gene matches. The germline CDR1 and CDR2 sequences are SGHAT and FQNNGV. There are 17 residues in the CDR3. The CDR3 DNA reads as TGTGCCAGCAGCTCCCTGAACCAGGGACAGGGGTCCTACGAGCAGTACTTC. Encoded protein: CASSSLNQGQGSYEQYF.

This chain links TRBV10-3 with TRBJ2-1; perhaps TRBD2 as D (6 bases). The germline V gene has CDR1 ENHRY and CDR2 SYGVKD. Trimming took 8 bases from V and 0 from J, leaving 14 bases between them. The CDR3 extends over 15 amino acids. CDR3 residues: CAIGPGSISYNEQFF. CDR3 in DNA: TGTGCCATCGGACCCGGGAGTATCTCCTACAATGAGCAGTTCTTC.

This sequence joins TRBV5-5 and TRBJ1-6, with D possibly matching TRBD1 (6 bases). CDR1 is SGHKS and CDR2 is YYEKEE in the germline V gene (reference sequence). The V gene lost 5 bases and the J gene lost 6 bases, with 12 bases spanning the gap. This CDR3 has 14 residues. The CDR3 sequence is CASREGVGNSPLHF. The DNA of the CDR3 is TGTGCCAGCAGGGAGGGGGTTGGTAATTCACCCCTCCACTTT.

The gene calls are TRBV5-5 and TRBJ2-7; 8 bases align to TRBD1. With 0 bases clipped from V and 4 bases from J, the junction kept 3 bases outside the gene matches. Germline CDR1 SGHKS, CDR2 YYEKEE (reference sequence). The CDR3 spans 14 residues. In DNA form, the CDR3 reads TGTGCCAGCAGCTTGGTGGGACAGGTTTACGAGCAGTACTTC. This translates into CASSLVGQVYEQYF. Combining the CDR3 with reference TRBV5-5 and TRBJ2-7 gives the whole variable domain DAGVTQSPTHLIKTRGQQVTLRCSPISGHKSVSWYQQVLGQGPQFIFQYYEKEERGRGNFPDRFSARQFPNYSSELNVNALLLGDSALYLCASSLVGQVYEQYFGPGTRLTVT.